The 8 T cell receptor beta chains listed next were all sequenced from one sample in a study of blood T cell repertoires in COVID-19. TCRdb's table, derived via immunoSEQ multiplex PCR, lists solely in-frame clones and lacks some. This table has about 480,000 clones, approximately 89% appearing once. The sample consisted of peripheral blood. Every receptor here comes from a woman between 45 and 60 years old with COVID-19, enrolled during active disease.

The chain employs TRBV12-3 or TRBV12-4 and TRBJ1-1; 9 bases line up with TRBD1. Unmatched junction bases numbered 4, after V lost 6 bases and J lost 8 bases. The CDR3 is 12 residues long. The CDR3 is CASRGTGLEAFF. CDR3 DNA: TGTGCCAGCAGGGGGACAGGGCTAGAAGCTTTCTTT.

This chain connects TRBV9 to TRBJ1-1; possibly TRBD1 for D (6 bases). Looked up from germline, CDR1 is SGDLS and CDR2 is YYNGEE. The CDR3 covers 14 residues. Between the trimmed V and J ends, which lost 4 bases and 1 base, there was a span of 11 bases. CDR3 residues: CASSFQQGNTEAFF. The CDR3 region has the DNA TGTGCCAGCAGCTTTCAACAGGGGAACACTGAAGCTTTCTTT. Combining the CDR3 with reference TRBV9 and TRBJ1-1 gives the whole variable domain DSGVTQTPKHLITATGQRVTLRCSPRSGDLSVYWYQQSLDQGLQFLIQYYNGEERAKGNILERFSAQQFPDLHSELNLSSLELGDSALYFCASSFQQGNTEAFFGQGTRLTVV.

This chain uses TRBV6-6 with TRBJ2-3; 11 nucleotides match TRBD2. J lost 5 bases, V lost 5 bases, and 6 bases had no gene match. The germline V gene has CDR1 MNHNY and CDR2 SVGAGI (reference sequence). This CDR3 is built from 15 residues. The CDR3 nucleotides read TGTGCCAGCAGTCATATAGCGGGGGGGAAAGATACGCAGTATTTT. Translated: CASSHIAGGKDTQYF.

The CDR3 spells CASSIRVSAGELFF. The CDR3 DNA follows: TGTGCCAGCAGTATCAGGGTCTCCGCCGGGGAGCTGTTTTTT. The rearrangement joins TRBV28 to TRBJ2-2; D perhaps matches TRBD1 (5 bases). V was clipped by 5 bases and J by 6 bases, with 13 bases between them. Germline CDR1 reads MDHEN; CDR2 reads SYDVKM. This CDR3 region has 14 residues.

V is TRBV20-1 and J is TRBJ1-2, with 8 bases identical to TRBD1. Germline CDR1 reads DFQATT; CDR2 reads SNEGSKA (reference sequence). V gave up 3 bases and J gave up 0 bases; unmatched junction bases: 6. The CDR3 extends over 15 amino acids. CDR3 sequence reads: CSASDTGGANYGYTF. CDR3 bases: TGCAGTGCTAGTGATACAGGGGGAGCTAACTATGGCTACACCTTC.

V usage is TRBV7-9 and J usage is TRBJ1-1; maybe TRBD1 (5 bases). Germline-derived CDR1 and CDR2 are SEHNR and FQNEAQ (reference sequence). V lost 7 bases and J 1 base, leaving 19 bases between the germline ends. The CDR3 is 16 amino acids. The CDR3 region has the DNA TGTGCCAGCACGATTCGAGGTACGGACACGAACACTGAAGCTTTCTTT. Translation gives CASTIRGTDTNTEAFF.

V usage is TRBV20-1 and J usage is TRBJ2-7; tentatively, D is TRBD2 (5 bases). The CDR3 covers 12 residues. V was trimmed by 3 bases and J by 3 bases, leaving 9 bases between them. Per germline, CDR1 DFQATT and CDR2 SNEGSKA (reference sequence). The CDR3 loop reads CSASRGFYEQYF. The CDR3 bases are TGCAGTGCTAGTAGAGGGTTCTACGAGCAGTACTTC.

This sequence joins TRBV9 and TRBJ1-4; D call uncertain. Trimming stripped 0 bases from V and 8 bases from J, with 14 bases between. CDR1 and CDR2 (germline): SGDLS, YYNGEE. The CDR3 contains 15 residues. Written as DNA, the CDR3 is TGTGCCAGCAGCGTAGGGTCCGGGATAGACGAAAAACTGTTTTTT. This translates into CASSVGSGIDEKLFF.